This TCR beta chain was sequenced during a study of human T cells and chemical hapten exposure (dated by TCRdb to the early 2020s). A note on the overall study: Libraries were pooled for sequencing, and per-sample TCR yields varied mainly because of small differences in library volumes within the pool. In alopecia patients, the study followed how the peripheral blood TCR repertoire changed in vivo over primary and secondary sensitization to diphenylcyclopropenone (DPC), a hapten. Both TCR alpha and TCR beta chains were sequenced from each blood RNA sample.

Total RNA was extracted from unfractionated whole blood collected in Tempus Blood RNA tubes. A handful of healthy volunteers acted as controls for TCR sequencing and had blood drawn at day 0, 2 weeks and 6 weeks. The CDR3, cysteine through phenylalanine, is 14 amino acids long. The DNA shown is the 42-base CDR3, in frame from base 1. V and J are truncated by 5 bases and 9 bases respectively, leaving an intervening sequence of 20 bases. According to the germline V gene, CDR1 reads SGHTA and CDR2 reads FQGNSA. The library relied on 5' RACE. This sample was sequenced with an Illumina MiSeq. During library preparation, unique molecular identifiers were attached to individual cDNA molecules so that TCRs could be counted in a quantitative, reproducible way. In the authors' own workflow: The median number of TCRs per sample was some 100,000, ranging from about 20,000 to 700,000. V, J and CDR3 annotation of the TCR reads was carried out using the Decombinator software suite. Every sample was subsampled to the same number of TCRs (28,000) for the PS versus PT1 abundance plots. Expanded TCRs were defined as absent before sensitization and observed at least eight times at the 2-week time point. Using fastp trimming at Q25 and MiXCR clonotype assembly, TCRdb reanalyzed the public sequencing data and kept in-frame beta chains. Rows merge per CDR3 protein into single entries with the most common DNA and genes. TCRdb, not the original authors, processed these V and J calls. The sample table records 65,000 to 95,000 distinct CDR3 sequences; roughly 8% of these occur just once. About 2.1% of the sample is taken by the ten largest.

This clonotype was recorded many times. This clone's antigen is unknown. Base qualities are missing; no much larger clone stands one base away. The investigation overall reported the following: The number of TCRs above 1 in 1000 frequency did not change with DPC sensitization; there was no evidence of global repertoire structure alterations. After repeated subsampling, changes were observed in the strength of the expansion versus patch-test correlation and in the threshold at which the correlation became significant.

The receptor was derived from a male donor in good health. Rearrangement joined TRBV7-2 to TRBJ2-7; no D gene can be assigned with confidence. CDR3 reads: CASSPGDPIIGQYF. The nucleotide sequence is given as TGTGCCAGCAGCCCGGGCGACCCCATAATCGGGCAGTACTTC.